The 10 T cell receptor beta chains below all came from one sample that was sequenced in a study of post-analysis software for immune sequencing data. Antigen specificity for these receptors is unknown. Built from TCR beta cDNA, the libraries had unique molecular identifiers in them. TCRdb passed the PCR reads through MiXCR, listing each CDR3 protein once. The table lists about 540,000 distinct CDR3 sequences, 30% to 40% of them singletons. Study-level findings and limits: With TRBV5-6, TRBV5-1 and TRBV20-1 included, about five TRBV segments were more frequent in patients than in controls.

Source material: blood. The receptors derive from a girl between 2 and 17 years old with multiple sclerosis.

The sample holds a few counts of this clonotype. This chain uses TRBV5-1 with TRBJ1-1; tentatively, D is TRBD1 (5 bases). CDR1 and CDR2 (germline): SGHRS, YFSETQ. CDR3 length: 17 residues. The V end was cut by 0 bases, the J end by 5 bases, with 20 bases between. This CDR3 reads CASSLEAGGRRGTEAFF. DNA for the CDR3: TGCGCCAGCAGCTTGGAAGCGGGGGGTCGGAGGGGAACTGAAGCTTTCTTT.

At least ten counts were recorded for this clonotype. This chain uses TRBV29-1 with TRBJ1-6; the D gene is possibly TRBD1 (6 bases). The V gene lost 7 bases and the J gene lost 8 bases, with 15 bases spanning the gap. The CDR3 has 13 residues. From germline, CDR1 is SQVTM and CDR2 ANQGSEA. As DNA, the CDR3 is TGCAGCGCCCAACAGGGTTCTGATTCACCCCTCCACTTT. Its translation is CSAQQGSDSPLHF.

This clonotype was counted only a few times. J is TRBJ2-1 and V is TRBV7-2, with 10 bases lining up with TRBD2. CDR1 SGHTA and CDR2 FQGNSA come from the germline V gene. V lost 5 bases and J lost 4; bases outside the gene matches: 5. This CDR3 has 15 amino acids. CDR3 loop: CASSTSSGGYNEQFF. CDR3 DNA sequence: TGTGCCAGCAGCACTTCTAGCGGGGGATACAATGAGCAGTTCTTC.

This chain uses TRBV5-8 with TRBJ1-2, with D uncertain. Germline lookup yields CDR1 SGHTS and CDR2 YDEGEE. The V end lost 0 bases, the J end lost 5 bases, and 23 bases lay between the germline ends. This CDR3 is 18 amino acids long. The CDR3 bases are TGTGCCAGCAGCTTGGCCCCAATACCCACGATCCGGAGGTATGGCTACACCTTC. Translation: CASSLAPIPTIRRYGYTF.

Only a few counts were recorded for this clonotype. This chain uses TRBV12-3 or TRBV12-4 with TRBJ1-5, with TRBD1 matching over 10 bases. The CDR3 consists of 18 residues. The V and J ends lost 4 bases and 0 bases, in that order; junction bases with no gene match: 9. Written as DNA, the CDR3 is TGTGCCAGCAGTTACGGGACAGGGGTGCCTGATAGCAATCAGCCCCAGCATTTT. Its protein product is CASSYGTGVPDSNQPQHF.

This clonotype is a singleton in its sample. The rearrangement links TRBV4-1 to TRBJ2-3; D may be TRBD1 (5 bases). Germline CDR1 reads MGHRA; CDR2 reads YSYEKL. CDR3 length: 17 amino acids. Trimming cost V 3 bases and J 2 bases, with 18 bases left between them. The CDR3 sequence: CASSHVYGRANTDTQYF. CDR3 coding DNA: TGCGCCAGCAGCCACGTCTACGGCAGGGCCAACACAGATACGCAGTATTTT.

This chain joins TRBV5-1 and TRBJ1-2; possibly TRBD1 for D (6 bases). Germline V gene lookup returns CDR1 SGHRS and CDR2 YFSETQ. V was pared by 4 bases and J by 4 bases, with 20 bases between. CDR3 size: 16 residues. The CDR3 DNA is TGCGCCAGCAGCGCGAGCACAGGGATGGGACTCTATGGCTACACCTTC. Residues: CASSASTGMGLYGYTF.

Here the CDR3 reads CSARDGSLSATNEKLFF. Written as DNA, the CDR3 is TGCAGTGCTAGAGATGGGTCCCTGTCGGCAACTAATGAAAAACTGTTTTTT. The chain couples TRBV20-1 to TRBJ1-4, with D unresolved. This CDR3 has 17 residues. V was trimmed by 0 bases and J by 0 bases, leaving 14 bases between them. Germline assignment: CDR1 DFQATT and CDR2 SNEGSKA (reference sequence).

There are many counts of this clonotype. The V call is TRBV4-1, the J call TRBJ2-7; tentative D call: TRBD2 (6 bases). Germline lookup yields CDR1 MGHRA and CDR2 YSYEKL. V was pared by 3 bases and J by 3 bases, with 12 bases between. The CDR3 extends over 14 amino acids. In DNA form, the CDR3 reads TGCGCCAGCAGCCAGGCGGGACTCATCTACGAGCAGTACTTC. Encoded protein: CASSQAGLIYEQYF.

This CDR3 reads CASSVEGGWGTDTQYF. DNA for the CDR3: TGTGCCAGCAGCGTGGAAGGGGGATGGGGCACAGATACGCAGTATTTT. The chain has TRBV7-2 and TRBJ2-3; TRBD1 might be the D (6 bases). The CDR3 loop spans 16 amino acids. With 5 bases removed from V and 1 base from J, the gap between germline ends came to 16 bases. Germline CDR1 reads SGHTA; CDR2 reads FQGNSA.